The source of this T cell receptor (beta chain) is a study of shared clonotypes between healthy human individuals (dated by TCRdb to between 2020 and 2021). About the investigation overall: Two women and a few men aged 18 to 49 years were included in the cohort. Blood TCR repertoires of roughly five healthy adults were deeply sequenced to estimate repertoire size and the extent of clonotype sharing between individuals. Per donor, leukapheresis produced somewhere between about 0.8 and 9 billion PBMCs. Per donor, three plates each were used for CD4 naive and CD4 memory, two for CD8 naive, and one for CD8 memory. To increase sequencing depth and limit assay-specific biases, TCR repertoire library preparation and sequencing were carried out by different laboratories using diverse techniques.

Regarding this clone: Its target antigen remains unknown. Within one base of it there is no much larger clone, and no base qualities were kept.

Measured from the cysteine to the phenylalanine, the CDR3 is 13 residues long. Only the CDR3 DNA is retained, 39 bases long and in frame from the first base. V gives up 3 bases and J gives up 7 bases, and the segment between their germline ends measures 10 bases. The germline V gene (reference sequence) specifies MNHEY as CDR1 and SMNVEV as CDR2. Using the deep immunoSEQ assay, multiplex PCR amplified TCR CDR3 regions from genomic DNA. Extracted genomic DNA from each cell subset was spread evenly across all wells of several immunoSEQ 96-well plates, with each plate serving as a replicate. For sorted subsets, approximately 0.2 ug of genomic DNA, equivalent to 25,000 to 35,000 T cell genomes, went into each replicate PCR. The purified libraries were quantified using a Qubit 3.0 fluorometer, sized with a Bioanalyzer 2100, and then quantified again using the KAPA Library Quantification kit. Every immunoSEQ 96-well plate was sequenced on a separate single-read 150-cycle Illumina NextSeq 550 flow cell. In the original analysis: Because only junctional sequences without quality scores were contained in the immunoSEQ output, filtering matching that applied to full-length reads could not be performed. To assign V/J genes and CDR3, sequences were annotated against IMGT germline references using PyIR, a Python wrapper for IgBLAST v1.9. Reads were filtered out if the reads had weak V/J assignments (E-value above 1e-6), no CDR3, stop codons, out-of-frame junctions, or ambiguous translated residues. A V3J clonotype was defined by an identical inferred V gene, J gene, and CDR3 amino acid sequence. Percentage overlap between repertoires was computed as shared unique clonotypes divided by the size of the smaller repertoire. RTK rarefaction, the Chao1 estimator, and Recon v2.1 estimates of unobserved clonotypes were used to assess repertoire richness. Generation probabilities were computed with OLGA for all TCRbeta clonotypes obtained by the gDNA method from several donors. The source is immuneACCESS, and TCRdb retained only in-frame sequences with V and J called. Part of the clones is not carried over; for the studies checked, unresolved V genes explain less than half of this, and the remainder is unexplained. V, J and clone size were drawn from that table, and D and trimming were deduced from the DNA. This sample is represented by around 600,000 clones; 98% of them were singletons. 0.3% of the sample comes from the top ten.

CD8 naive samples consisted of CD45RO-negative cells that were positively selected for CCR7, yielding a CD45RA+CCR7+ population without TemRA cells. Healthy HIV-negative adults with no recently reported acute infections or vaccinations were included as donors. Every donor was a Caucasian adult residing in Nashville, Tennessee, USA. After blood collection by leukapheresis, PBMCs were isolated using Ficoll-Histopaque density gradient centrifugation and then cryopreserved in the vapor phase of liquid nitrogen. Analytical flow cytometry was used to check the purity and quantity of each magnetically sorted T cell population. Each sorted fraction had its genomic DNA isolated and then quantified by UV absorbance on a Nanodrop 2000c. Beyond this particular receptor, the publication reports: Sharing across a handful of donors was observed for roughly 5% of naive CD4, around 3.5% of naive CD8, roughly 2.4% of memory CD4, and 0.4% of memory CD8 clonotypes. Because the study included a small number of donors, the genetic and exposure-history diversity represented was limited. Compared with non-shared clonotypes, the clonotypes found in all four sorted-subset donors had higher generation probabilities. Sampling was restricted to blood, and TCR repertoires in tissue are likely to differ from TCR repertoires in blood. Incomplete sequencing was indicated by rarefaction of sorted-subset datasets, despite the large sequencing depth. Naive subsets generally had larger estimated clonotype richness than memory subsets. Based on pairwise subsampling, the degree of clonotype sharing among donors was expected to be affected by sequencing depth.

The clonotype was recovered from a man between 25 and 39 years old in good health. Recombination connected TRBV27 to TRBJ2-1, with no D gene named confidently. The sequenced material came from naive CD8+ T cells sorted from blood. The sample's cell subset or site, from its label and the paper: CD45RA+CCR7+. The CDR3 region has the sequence CASSFFTQNEQFF. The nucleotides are TGTGCCAGCAGTTTCTTCACGCAGAATGAGCAGTTCTTC.